This T cell receptor beta chain appears in the sequencing data of a study of blood T cells in healthy people across ages. Whole-study findings and limits: A strong correlation was seen between TCR beta diversity and naive T cell percentage. A roughly linear age-dependent decrease characterized TCR beta diversity per million T cells.

The authors ran a second PCR of roughly 6 to 12 cycles using a sample-barcoded 5' primer and a J-beta primer mix. TCRdb independently ran MiXCR on the 5' RACE reads; one entry per CDR3 protein. The table has about 730,000 distinct CDR3 sequences, 43% seen once. Details on this clonotype: Its target is not known.

With V trimmed by 5 bases and J by 7 bases, 7 bases remained unmatched. The CDR3 sequence is 14 residues long. Germline-derived CDR1 and CDR2 are MDHEN and SYDVKM. The chain links TRBV28 to TRBJ2-1; 8 bases map to TRBD1. Input material: blood. The receptor was derived from a woman aged 60-75 years in good health. The CDR3 protein is CASSDDRGRNEQFF. The CDR3 DNA sequence: TGTGCCAGCAGTGACGACAGGGGTAGGAATGAGCAGTTCTTC.